These T cell receptor beta chains were read from a single sample in a study of blood T cell repertoires in COVID-19. Here immunoSEQ multiplex PCR was the method, and the copy in TCRdb shows in-frame clones only, minus some. The repertoire consists of fewer than 350,000 clones, with 85% to 90% occurring once and the leading ten covering about 12%. Sequencing was carried out using peripheral blood. The receptors originated from a woman between 25 and 40 years old with COVID-19, enrolled during active disease. CDR3s include the opening cysteine and the closing phenylalanine or tryptophan. The D gene is left open where the match is weak. Expanded clones get a size class; other rows say once, few or many, or leave the size out.

D	V	J	size	CDR3	DNA
TRBD1	TRBV29-1	TRBJ1-2	-	CSVGGGRGSYGYTF	TGCAGCGTTGGAGGGGGCCGAGGGAGTTATGGCTACACCTTC
TRBD2	TRBV30	TRBJ2-3	-	CAWSNAGGTDTQYF	TGTGCCTGGAGTAACGCGGGGGGGACAGATACGCAGTATTTT
TRBD2	TRBV10-3	TRBJ2-7	few	CASGGGRTTYEQYF	TGTGCCAGCGGCGGGGGACGGACCACCTACGAGCAGTACTTC
-	TRBV5-4	TRBJ2-7	-	CASSPARYTTGDEQYF	TGTGCCAGCAGCCCCGCCCGCTACACGACAGGTGACGAGCAGTACTTC
TRBD1	TRBV6-5	TRBJ1-2	-	CASGAPNRGDGYTF	TGTGCCAGCGGGGCGCCGAACAGGGGGGATGGCTACACCTTC
TRBD1	TRBV5-6	TRBJ1-4	once	CASSKTGGTNEKLFF	TGTGCCAGCAGCAAGACAGGGGGAACTAATGAAAAACTGTTTTTT
TRBD1	TRBV27	TRBJ1-5	-	CASSWTGAYQPQHF	TGTGCCAGCAGCTGGACAGGGGCATACCAGCCCCAGCATTTT
-	TRBV29-1	TRBJ1-2	-	CSVESGWDGYTF	TGCAGCGTTGAGTCCGGGTGGGATGGCTACACCTTC
-	TRBV12-3/TRBV12-4	TRBJ1-3	-	CASSSRGNTIYF	TGTGCCAGCAGTTCCCGGGGAAACACCATATATTTT
TRBD1	TRBV2	TRBJ2-7	many	CASSLQGAGEQYF	TGTGCCAGCAGCCTTCAGGGGGCGGGCGAGCAGTACTTC
-	TRBV30	TRBJ2-1	-	CAWSPNSGGEQFF	TGTGCCTGGAGTCCCAATTCAGGAGGTGAGCAGTTCTTC
-	TRBV6-5	TRBJ1-5	-	CASSYASSGSNQPQHF	TGTGCCAGCAGTTACGCTAGCTCTGGGAGCAATCAGCCCCAGCATTTT
-	TRBV28	TRBJ1-1	-	CASSPDIRVPYEAFF	TGTGCCAGCAGTCCGGACATACGTGTACCGTACGAAGCTTTCTTT
-	TRBV7-9	TRBJ2-7	few	CASSLGGALYYEQYF	TGTGCCAGCAGCTTAGGTGGGGCACTATACTACGAGCAGTACTTC
-	TRBV7-9	TRBJ1-1	-	CASSQGHYMNTEAFF	TGTGCCAGCAGCCAGGGACATTACATGAACACTGAAGCTTTCTTT
-	TRBV28	TRBJ1-5	-	CASSLMRGNNQPQHF	TGTGCCAGCAGCCTTATGCGGGGGAACAATCAGCCCCAGCATTTT
TRBD2	TRBV19	TRBJ2-1	-	CASSIDPSGGSSYNEQFF	TGTGCCAGTAGTATCGACCCTAGCGGGGGGAGCTCCTACAATGAGCAGTTCTTC
TRBD1	TRBV5-4	TRBJ2-5	-	CASSLGTGRETQYF	TGTGCCAGCAGCTTAGGGACAGGGCGGGAGACCCAGTACTTC
-	TRBV5-1	TRBJ1-4	-	CASSAGGQGGEKLFF	TGCGCCAGCAGTGCTGGGGGTCAGGGAGGTGAAAAACTGTTTTTT
-	TRBV7-8	TRBJ1-3	-	CASSLWALPGNTIYF	TGTGCCAGCAGCTTGTGGGCCCTGCCTGGAAACACCATATATTTT
-	TRBV11-2	TRBJ1-1	-	CASTFLNTEAFF	TGTGCCAGCACCTTCTTAAACACTGAAGCTTTCTTT
TRBD2	TRBV19	TRBJ2-5	-	CASSIAGGGETQYF	TGTGCCAGTAGTATAGCTGGCGGGGGAGAGACCCAGTACTTC
-	TRBV15	TRBJ2-7	-	CASNRLYEQYF	TGTGCCAGTAACAGGCTCTACGAGCAGTACTTC
TRBD1	TRBV18	TRBJ1-5	-	CASSPPDRNNQPQHF	TGTGCCAGCTCACCTCCGGACAGGAACAATCAGCCCCAGCATTTT
-	TRBV6-5	TRBJ1-3	-	CASSYRRKSGNTIYF	TGTGCCAGCAGTTACAGGAGGAAATCTGGAAACACCATATATTTT
TRBD1	TRBV29-1	TRBJ2-7	-	CSARQGSYEQYF	TGCAGCGCGAGACAGGGATCCTACGAGCAGTACTTC
TRBD1	TRBV7-8	TRBJ1-6	-	CASSNRGAYNSPLHF	TGTGCCAGCAGCAACAGGGGTGCCTATAATTCACCCCTCCACTTT
-	TRBV5-8	TRBJ1-2	many	CASSLSGLYGYTF	TGTGCCAGCAGCTTGTCAGGGCTCTATGGCTACACCTTC
TRBD2	TRBV3-1/TRBV3-2	TRBJ2-5	-	CASSQALRTSAGETQYF	TGTGCCAGCAGCCAAGCCCTTCGGACTAGCGCGGGGGAGACCCAGTACTTC
TRBD1	TRBV7-9	TRBJ2-7	-	CASRLQGAEQYF	TGTGCCAGCAGACTACAGGGGGCTGAGCAGTACTTC
-	TRBV5-1	TRBJ1-2	once	CASSLDRSNYGYTF	TGCGCCAGCAGCTTAGACAGGTCGAACTATGGCTACACCTTC
TRBD1	TRBV5-4	TRBJ2-2	-	CASSRIGTDTGELFF	TGTGCCAGCAGCCGAATCGGGACAGATACCGGGGAGCTGTTTTTT
TRBD1	TRBV6-6	TRBJ2-1	-	CASGTGHNEQFF	TGTGCCAGCGGGACAGGCCACAATGAGCAGTTCTTC
-	TRBV4-1	TRBJ2-1	-	CASSGPSLSEQFF	TGCGCCAGCAGCGGTCCTTCGCTCAGTGAGCAGTTCTTC
-	TRBV6-6	TRBJ1-5	-	CASSYPGGRGQPQHF	TGTGCCAGCAGTTACCCCGGAGGGCGAGGTCAGCCCCAGCATTTT
-	TRBV5-1	TRBJ2-7	few	CASFVEGGDEQYF	TGCGCCAGCTTCGTGGAGGGTGGAGACGAGCAGTACTTC
TRBD1	TRBV2	TRBJ1-6	-	CASRDRLSPLHF	TGTGCCAGCAGGGACAGGCTATCACCCCTCCACTTT